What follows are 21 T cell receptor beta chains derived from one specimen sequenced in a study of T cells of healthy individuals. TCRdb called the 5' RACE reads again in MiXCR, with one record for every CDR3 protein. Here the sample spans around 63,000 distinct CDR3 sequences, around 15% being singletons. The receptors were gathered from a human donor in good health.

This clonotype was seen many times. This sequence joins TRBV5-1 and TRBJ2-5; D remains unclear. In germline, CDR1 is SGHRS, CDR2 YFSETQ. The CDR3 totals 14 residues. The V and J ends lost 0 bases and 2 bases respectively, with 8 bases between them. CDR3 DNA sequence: TGCGCCAGCAGCTTGGGTCAGTCTCAAGAGACCCAGTACTTC. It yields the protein CASSLGQSQETQYF.

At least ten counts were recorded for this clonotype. CDR3 DNA sequence: TGTGCCAGCAGTGGCCCGACAGGGGGCGGCACTGAAGCTTTCTTT. Translated: CASSGPTGGGTEAFF. V gene TRBV6-6 combines with J gene TRBJ1-1; 10 bases fit TRBD1. The CDR3 covers 15 residues. CDR1 MNHNY and CDR2 SVGAGI come from the germline V gene (reference sequence). The V gene end was trimmed by 5 bases and the J gene end by 4 bases; junction bases not matched to a gene: 7.

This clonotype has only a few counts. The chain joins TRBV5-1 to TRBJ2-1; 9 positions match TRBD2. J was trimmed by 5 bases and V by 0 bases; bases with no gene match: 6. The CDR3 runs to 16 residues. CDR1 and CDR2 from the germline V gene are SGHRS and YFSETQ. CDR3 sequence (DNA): TGCGCCAGCAGCTTGGTTCCTAGCGGGACCAACAATGAGCAGTTCTTC. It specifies CASSLVPSGTNNEQFF.

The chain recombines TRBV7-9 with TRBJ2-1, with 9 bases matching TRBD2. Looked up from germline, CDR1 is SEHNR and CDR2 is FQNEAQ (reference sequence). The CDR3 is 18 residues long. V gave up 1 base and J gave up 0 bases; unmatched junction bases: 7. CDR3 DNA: TGTGCCAGCAGCTTAGATCTAGCGGGGCCAAGCTCCTACAATGAGCAGTTCTTC. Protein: CASSLDLAGPSSYNEQFF.

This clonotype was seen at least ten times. The CDR3 bases are TGCAGCGTTGTGGGACACACAGAGGAGTTCTTC. This sequence encodes CSVVGHTEEFF. This chain uses TRBV29-1 with TRBJ2-1, with D perhaps TRBD1 (6 bases). The V gene's germline CDR1 is SQVTM and CDR2 ANQGSEA. V was cut by 4 bases and J by 14 bases, with 15 bases left in between. The length of the CDR3 is 11 residues.

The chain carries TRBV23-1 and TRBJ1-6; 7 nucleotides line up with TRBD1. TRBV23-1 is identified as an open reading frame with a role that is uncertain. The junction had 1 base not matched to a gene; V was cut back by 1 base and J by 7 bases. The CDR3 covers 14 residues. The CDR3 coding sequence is TGCGCCAGCAGTCAATGGGGACAGAATTCACCCCTCCACTTT. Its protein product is CASSQWGQNSPLHF.

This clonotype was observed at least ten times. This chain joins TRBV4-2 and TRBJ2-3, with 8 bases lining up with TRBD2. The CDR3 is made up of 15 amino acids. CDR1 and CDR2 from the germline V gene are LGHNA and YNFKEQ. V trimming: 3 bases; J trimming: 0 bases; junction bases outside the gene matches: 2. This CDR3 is CASSQTSASTDTQYF. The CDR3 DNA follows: TGTGCCAGCAGCCAGACTAGCGCGAGCACAGATACGCAGTATTTT.

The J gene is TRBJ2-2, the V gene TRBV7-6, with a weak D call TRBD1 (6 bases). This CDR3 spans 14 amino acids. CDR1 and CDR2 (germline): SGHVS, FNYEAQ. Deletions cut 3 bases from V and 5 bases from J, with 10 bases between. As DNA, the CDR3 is TGTGCCAGCAGCTTTGGGCAGGGGACCGGGGAGCTGTTTTTT. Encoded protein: CASSFGQGTGELFF. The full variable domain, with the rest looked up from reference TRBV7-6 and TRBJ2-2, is GAGVSQSPRYKVTKRGQDVALRCDPISGHVSLYWYRQALGQGPEFLTYFNYEAQQDKSGLPNDRFSAERPEGSISTLTIQRTEQRDSAMYRCASSFGQGTGELFFGEGSRLTVL.

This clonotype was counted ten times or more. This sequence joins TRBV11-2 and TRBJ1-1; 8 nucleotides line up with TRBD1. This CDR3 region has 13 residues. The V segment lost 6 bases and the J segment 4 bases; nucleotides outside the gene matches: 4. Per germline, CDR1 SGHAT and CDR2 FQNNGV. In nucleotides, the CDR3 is TGTGCCAGCAGTAACACAGGGGGCACTGAAGCTTTCTTT. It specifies CASSNTGGTEAFF.

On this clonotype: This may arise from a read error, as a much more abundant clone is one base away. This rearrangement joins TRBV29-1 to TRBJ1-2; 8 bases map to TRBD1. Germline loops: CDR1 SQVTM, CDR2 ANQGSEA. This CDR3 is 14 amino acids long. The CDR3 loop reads CSADRGQGDYGYNF. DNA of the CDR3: TGCAGCGCCGACCGTGGACAGGGCGACTATGGCTACAACTTC.

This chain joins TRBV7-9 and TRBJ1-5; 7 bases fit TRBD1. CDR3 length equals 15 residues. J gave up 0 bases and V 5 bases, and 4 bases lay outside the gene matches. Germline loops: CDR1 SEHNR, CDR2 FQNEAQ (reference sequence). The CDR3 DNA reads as TGTGCCAGCAGCCCGGGGGACAGTAGCAATCAGCCCCAGCATTTT. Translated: CASSPGDSSNQPQHF.

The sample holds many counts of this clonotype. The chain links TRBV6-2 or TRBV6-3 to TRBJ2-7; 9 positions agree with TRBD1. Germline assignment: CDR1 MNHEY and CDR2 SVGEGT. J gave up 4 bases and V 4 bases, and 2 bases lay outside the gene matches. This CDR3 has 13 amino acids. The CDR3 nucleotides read TGTGCCAGCAGTTGGGGACAGGGATACGAGCAGTACTTC. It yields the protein CASSWGQGYEQYF.

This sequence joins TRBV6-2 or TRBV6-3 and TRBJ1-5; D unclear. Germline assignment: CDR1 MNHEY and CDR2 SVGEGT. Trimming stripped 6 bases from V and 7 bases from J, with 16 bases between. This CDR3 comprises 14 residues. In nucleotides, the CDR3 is TGTGCCAGCAGCTCGACGGTCAAAGGGCAGCCCCAGCATTTT. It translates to CASSSTVKGQPQHF.

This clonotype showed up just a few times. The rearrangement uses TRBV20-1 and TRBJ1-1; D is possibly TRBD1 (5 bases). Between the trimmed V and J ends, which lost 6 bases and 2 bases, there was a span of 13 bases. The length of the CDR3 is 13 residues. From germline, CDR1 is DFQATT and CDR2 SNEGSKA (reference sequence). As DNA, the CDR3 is TGCAGTGCCAGATTCGGGGCCAACACTGAAGCTTTCTTT. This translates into CSARFGANTEAFF.

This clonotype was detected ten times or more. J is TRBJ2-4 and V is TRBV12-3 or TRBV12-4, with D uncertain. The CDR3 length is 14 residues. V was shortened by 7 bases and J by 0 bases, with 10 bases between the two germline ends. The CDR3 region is CASTDPVAKNIQYF. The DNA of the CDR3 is TGTGCCAGCACCGATCCCGTAGCCAAAAACATTCAGTACTTC.

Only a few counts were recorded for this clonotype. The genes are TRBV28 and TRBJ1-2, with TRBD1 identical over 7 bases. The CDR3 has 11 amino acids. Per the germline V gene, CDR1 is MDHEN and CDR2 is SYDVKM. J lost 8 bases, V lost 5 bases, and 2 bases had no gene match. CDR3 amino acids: CASSLRGGYTF. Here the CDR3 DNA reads TGTGCCAGCAGTCTCAGGGGGGGCTACACCTTC.

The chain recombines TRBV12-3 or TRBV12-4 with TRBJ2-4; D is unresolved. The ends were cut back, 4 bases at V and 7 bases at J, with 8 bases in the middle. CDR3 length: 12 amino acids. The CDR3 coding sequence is TGTGCCAGCAGTTCCCAGAGGAACATTCAGTACTTC. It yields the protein CASSSQRNIQYF.

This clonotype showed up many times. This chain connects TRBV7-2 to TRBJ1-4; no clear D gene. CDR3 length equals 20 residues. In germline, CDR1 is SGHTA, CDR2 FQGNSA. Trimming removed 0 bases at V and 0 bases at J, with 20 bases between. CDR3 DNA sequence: TGTGCCAGCAGCTTAGCTCGGGCAGGTGGCATTGACGCAACTAATGAAAAACTGTTTTTT. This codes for CASSLARAGGIDATNEKLFF.

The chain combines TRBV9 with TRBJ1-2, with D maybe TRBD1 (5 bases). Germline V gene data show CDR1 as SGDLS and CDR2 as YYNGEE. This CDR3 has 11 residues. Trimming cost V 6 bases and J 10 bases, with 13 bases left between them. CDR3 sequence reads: CASNGGTYYTF. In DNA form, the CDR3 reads TGTGCCAGCAACGGGGGGACCTACTACACCTTC.

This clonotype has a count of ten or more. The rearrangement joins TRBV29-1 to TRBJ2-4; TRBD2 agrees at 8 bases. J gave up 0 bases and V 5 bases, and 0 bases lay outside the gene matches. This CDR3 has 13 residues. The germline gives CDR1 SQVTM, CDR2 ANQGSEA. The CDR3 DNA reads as TGCAGCGTTAGCGGGAGAGCCAAAAACATTCAGTACTTC. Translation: CSVSGRAKNIQYF.

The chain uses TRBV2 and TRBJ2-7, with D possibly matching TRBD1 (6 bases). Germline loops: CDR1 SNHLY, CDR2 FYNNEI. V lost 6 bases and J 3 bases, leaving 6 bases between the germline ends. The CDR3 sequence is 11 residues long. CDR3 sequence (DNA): TGTGCCAGCAGGGGACACTACGAGCAGTACTTC. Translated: CASRGHYEQYF.